The entry that follows covers one TCR beta chain sequence. Its antigen remains unidentified. The T cell receptor alpha and beta CDR3 regions were amplified from mRNA by semiquantitative ARM-PCR. In ARM-PCR, communal superprimers followed tagged nested gene-specific primers for exponential amplification. TCRdb processed the multiplex PCR reads anew with MiXCR; each CDR3 protein has one entry. The table records more than 4,500 distinct CDR3 sequences, 78% of them present only once. The sample belongs to a study of relationships among human T cell subsets. Study-wide points: A CD4+CD8+ double-positive population could not be excluded by bead sorting.

V lost 6 bases to trimming and J lost 1 base, with 4 bases between them. Per the germline V gene, CDR1 is MDHEN and CDR2 is SYDVKM. The CDR3 is made up of 11 amino acids. The TCR was taken from a man aged 35 to 55 in good health. The genes are TRBV28 and TRBJ2-7; unclear D gene. The sequencing sample was made of total T cells sorted from blood. CDR3 in amino acids: CASRASYEQYF. The CDR3 coding sequence is TGTGCCAGCAGGGCTTCCTACGAGCAGTACTTC.